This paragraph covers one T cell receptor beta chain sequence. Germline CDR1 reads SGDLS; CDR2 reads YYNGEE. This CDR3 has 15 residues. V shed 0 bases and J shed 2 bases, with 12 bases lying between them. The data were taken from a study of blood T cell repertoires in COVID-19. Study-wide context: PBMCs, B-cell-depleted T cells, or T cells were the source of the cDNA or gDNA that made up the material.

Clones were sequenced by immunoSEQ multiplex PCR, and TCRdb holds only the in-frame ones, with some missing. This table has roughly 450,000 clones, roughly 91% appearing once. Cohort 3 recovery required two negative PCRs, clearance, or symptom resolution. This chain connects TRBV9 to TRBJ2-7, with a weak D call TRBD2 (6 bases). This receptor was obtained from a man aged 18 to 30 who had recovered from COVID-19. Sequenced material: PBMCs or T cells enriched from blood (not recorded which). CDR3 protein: CASSVDPGETYEQYF. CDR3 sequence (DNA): TGTGCCAGCAGCGTAGACCCGGGAGAGACCTACGAGCAGTACTTC.